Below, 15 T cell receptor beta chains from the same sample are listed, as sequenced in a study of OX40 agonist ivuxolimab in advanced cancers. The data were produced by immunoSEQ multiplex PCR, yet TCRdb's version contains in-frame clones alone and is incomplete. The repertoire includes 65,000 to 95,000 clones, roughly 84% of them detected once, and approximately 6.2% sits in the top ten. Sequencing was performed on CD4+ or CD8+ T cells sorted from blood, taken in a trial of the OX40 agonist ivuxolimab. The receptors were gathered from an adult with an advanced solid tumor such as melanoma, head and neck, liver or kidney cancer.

Here the CDR3 DNA reads TGCAGTGCTAGGGTTAACTATGGCTACACCTTC. Encoded protein: CSARVNYGYTF. The genes are TRBV20-1 and TRBJ1-2; unclear D gene. Germline V gives CDR1 DFQATT, CDR2 SNEGSKA (reference sequence). The CDR3 loop spans 11 amino acids. The V end was cut by 3 bases, the J end by 1 base, with 3 bases between.

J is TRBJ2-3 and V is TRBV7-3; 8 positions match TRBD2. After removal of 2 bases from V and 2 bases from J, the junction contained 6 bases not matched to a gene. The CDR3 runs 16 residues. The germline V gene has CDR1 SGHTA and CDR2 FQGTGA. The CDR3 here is CASSLGTRGDTDTQYF. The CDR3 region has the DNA TGTGCCAGCAGCTTAGGGACTAGAGGAGACACAGATACGCAGTATTTT.

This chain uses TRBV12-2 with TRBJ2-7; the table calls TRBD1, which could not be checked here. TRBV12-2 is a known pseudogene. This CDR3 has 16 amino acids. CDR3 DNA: TGTGCAAGTCGCCCCCTTGTACTGAGTCTCCAGGACGAGCAGTACTTC. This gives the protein CASRPLVLSLQDEQYF.

The CDR3 DNA reads as TGTGCCAGCAGATCGGACGCCGGCTACACCTTC. Translation gives CASRSDAGYTF. The rearrangement uses TRBV18 and TRBJ1-2; unclear D gene. With 8 bases removed from V and 8 bases from J, the gap between germline ends came to 12 bases. Per germline, CDR1 KGHSH and CDR2 LQKENI. This CDR3 has 11 amino acids.

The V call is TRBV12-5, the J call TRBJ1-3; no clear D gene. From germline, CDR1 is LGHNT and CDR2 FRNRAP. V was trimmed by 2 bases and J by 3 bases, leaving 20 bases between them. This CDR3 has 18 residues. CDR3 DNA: TGTGCTAGTGGTTTGTTATCTCCCTCAAGACGTTTTGGAAACACCATATATTTT. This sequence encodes CASGLLSPSRRFGNTIYF.

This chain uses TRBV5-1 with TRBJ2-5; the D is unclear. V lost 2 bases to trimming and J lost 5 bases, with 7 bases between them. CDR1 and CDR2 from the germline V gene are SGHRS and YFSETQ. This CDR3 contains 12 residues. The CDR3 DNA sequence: TGCGCCAGCAGCTTAATGGGTGAGACCCAGTACTTC. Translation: CASSLMGETQYF.

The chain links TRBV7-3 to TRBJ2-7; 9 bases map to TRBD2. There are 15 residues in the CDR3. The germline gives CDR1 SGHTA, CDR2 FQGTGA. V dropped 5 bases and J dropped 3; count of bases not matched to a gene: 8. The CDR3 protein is CASSAPSGDRYEQYF. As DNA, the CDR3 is TGTGCCAGCAGCGCACCTAGCGGGGATCGCTACGAGCAGTACTTC.

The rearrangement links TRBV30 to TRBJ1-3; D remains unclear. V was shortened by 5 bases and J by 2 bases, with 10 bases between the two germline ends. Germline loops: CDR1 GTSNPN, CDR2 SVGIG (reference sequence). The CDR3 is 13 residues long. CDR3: CAWLVGTGNTIYF. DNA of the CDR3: TGTGCCTGGTTAGTGGGAACTGGAAACACCATATATTTT.

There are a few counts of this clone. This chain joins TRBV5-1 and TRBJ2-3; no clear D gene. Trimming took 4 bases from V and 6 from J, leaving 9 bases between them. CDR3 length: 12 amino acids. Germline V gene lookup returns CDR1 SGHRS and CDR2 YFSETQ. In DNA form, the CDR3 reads TGCGCCAGCAGCATTGTTCCGGATACGCAGTATTTT. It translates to CASSIVPDTQYF.

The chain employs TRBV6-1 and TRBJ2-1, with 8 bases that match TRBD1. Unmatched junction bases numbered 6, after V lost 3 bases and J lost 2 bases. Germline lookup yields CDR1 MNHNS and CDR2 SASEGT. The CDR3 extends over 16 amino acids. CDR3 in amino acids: CASSDPEQGAYNEQFF. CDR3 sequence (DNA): TGTGCCAGCAGTGACCCAGAACAGGGGGCCTACAATGAGCAGTTCTTC.

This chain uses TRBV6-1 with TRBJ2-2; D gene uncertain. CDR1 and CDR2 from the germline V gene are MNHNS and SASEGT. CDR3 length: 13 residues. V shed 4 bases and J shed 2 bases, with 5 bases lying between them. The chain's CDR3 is CASSAINTGELFF. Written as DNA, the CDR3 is TGTGCCAGCAGTGCTATTAACACCGGGGAGCTGTTTTTT.

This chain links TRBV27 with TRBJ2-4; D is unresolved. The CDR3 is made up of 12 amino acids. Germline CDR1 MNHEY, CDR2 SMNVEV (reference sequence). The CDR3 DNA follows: TGTGCTTTCAAGAGAGCCAAAAACATTCAGTACTTC. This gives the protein CAFKRAKNIQYF.

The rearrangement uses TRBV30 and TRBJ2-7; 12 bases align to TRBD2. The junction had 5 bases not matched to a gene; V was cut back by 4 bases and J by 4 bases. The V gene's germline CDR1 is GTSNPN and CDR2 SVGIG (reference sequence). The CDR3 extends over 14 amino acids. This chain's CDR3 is CAWNRLAGVYEQYF. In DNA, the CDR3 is TGTGCCTGGAACCGACTAGCGGGAGTTTACGAGCAGTACTTC.

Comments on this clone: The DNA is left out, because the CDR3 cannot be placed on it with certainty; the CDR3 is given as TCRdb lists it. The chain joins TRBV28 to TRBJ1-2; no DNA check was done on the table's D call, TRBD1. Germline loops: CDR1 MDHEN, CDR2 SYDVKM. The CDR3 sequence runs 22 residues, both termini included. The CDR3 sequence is CPLCQQPGGGTGQGSTNYGYTF.

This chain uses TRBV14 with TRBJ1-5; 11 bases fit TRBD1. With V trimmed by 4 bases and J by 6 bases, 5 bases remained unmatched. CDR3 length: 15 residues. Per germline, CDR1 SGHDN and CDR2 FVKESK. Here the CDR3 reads CASSRGQGAGQPQHF. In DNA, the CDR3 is TGTGCCAGCAGCCGAGGACAGGGGGCAGGTCAGCCCCAGCATTTT.